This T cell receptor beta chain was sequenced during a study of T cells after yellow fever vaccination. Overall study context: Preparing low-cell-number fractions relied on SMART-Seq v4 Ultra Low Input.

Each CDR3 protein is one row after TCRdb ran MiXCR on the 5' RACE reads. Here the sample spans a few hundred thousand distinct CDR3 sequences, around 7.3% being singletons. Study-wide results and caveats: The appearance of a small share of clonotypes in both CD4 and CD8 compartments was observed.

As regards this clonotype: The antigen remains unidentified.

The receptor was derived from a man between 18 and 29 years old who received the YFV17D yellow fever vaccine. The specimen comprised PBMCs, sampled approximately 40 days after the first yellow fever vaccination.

The CDR3 DNA sequence: TGTGCCAGCAGCCGCCGTTGGCTAGCGGATTACAATGAGCAGTTCTTC. Protein sequence: CASSRRWLADYNEQFF. The chain recombines TRBV7-2 with TRBJ2-1, with TRBD2 matching 7 bases. The CDR3 extends over 16 amino acids. V was pared by 5 bases and J by 4 bases, with 11 bases of the junction left unmatched. Per the germline V gene, CDR1 is SGHTA and CDR2 is FQGNSA. The full variable domain, rest sourced from reference TRBV7-2 and TRBJ2-1, is GAGVSQSPSNKVTEKGKDVELRCDPISGHTALYWYRQSLGQGLEFLIYFQGNSAPDKSGLPSDRFSAERTGGSVSTLTIQRTQQEDSAVYLCASSRRWLADYNEQFFGPGTRLTVL.